One sample yielded the 30 T cell receptor beta chains listed below, sequenced in a study of blood T cell repertoires in COVID-19. Some clones are missing from TCRdb's copy, which holds only in-frame ones; the method was immunoSEQ multiplex PCR. The sample records some 490,000 clones, about 85% being singletons. Input material: PBMCs or T cells enriched from blood (not recorded which). These receptor sequences come from a woman aged 60-75 years who had recovered from COVID-19.

In its sample, this clone was seen a few times. V usage is TRBV4-1 and J usage is TRBJ1-3; 8 positions match TRBD1. V lost 1 base, J lost 3 bases, and 8 bases stayed unmatched. Germline CDR1 MGHRA, CDR2 YSYEKL. This CDR3 is 17 amino acids long. The CDR3 region has the DNA TGCGCCAGCAGCCAAGCATGGACAGGGATAAGTGGAAACACCATATATTTT. Protein: CASSQAWTGISGNTIYF.

The chain is built from TRBV11-2 and TRBJ1-1; no clear D. Trimming shortened V by 0 bases and J by 10 bases, and 12 bases separated the two germline ends. From germline, CDR1 is SGHAT and CDR2 FQNNGV. The CDR3 is made up of 13 amino acids. The CDR3 here is CASSLDLSTLAFF. CDR3 DNA: TGTGCCAGCAGCTTAGATCTAAGCACGTTAGCTTTCTTT.

J is TRBJ2-3 and V is TRBV5-4, with a tentative D call TRBD2 (6 bases). The CDR3 runs 15 residues. Germline CDR1 and CDR2: SGHNT and YYREEE (reference sequence). The V and J ends lost 5 bases and 1 base respectively, with 14 bases between them. CDR3 in DNA: TGTGCCAGCAGTCCAGCATCTAGCGGCACAGATACGCAGTATTTT. Its protein is CASSPASSGTDTQYF.

V usage is TRBV4-2 and J usage is TRBJ2-1; D perhaps matches TRBD2 (6 bases). Germline assignment: CDR1 LGHNA and CDR2 YNFKEQ. The CDR3 covers 18 residues. Trimming shortened V by 0 bases and J by 6 bases, and 21 bases separated the two germline ends. The CDR3 coding sequence is TGTGCCAGCAGCCAAGATCAAGTTTGGCGGGGCAATCCCAATGAGCAGTTCTTC. Residues: CASSQDQVWRGNPNEQFF.

This chain links TRBV6-2 or TRBV6-3 with TRBJ2-3, with D possibly being TRBD1 (6 bases). V was shortened by 4 bases and J by 1 base, with 12 bases between the two germline ends. Germline-derived CDR1 and CDR2 are MNHEY and SVGEGT. The CDR3 length is 15 residues. The CDR3 region has the DNA TGTGCCAGCAGTTTAGGGGGTCTGGGCACAGATACGCAGTATTTT. It translates to CASSLGGLGTDTQYF.

This chain uses TRBV2 with TRBJ2-1; D possibly corresponds to TRBD2 (6 bases). The CDR3 totals 13 residues. The V end was cut by 7 bases, the J end by 10 bases, with 17 bases between. The germline V gene has CDR1 SNHLY and CDR2 FYNNEI. CDR3 in amino acids: CASTPKPGLEQFF. The CDR3 DNA reads as TGTGCCAGCACTCCCAAACCCGGACTAGAGCAGTTCTTC. The full variable domain, completed using reference TRBV2 and TRBJ2-1, is EPEVTQTPSHQVTQMGQEVILRCVPISNHLYFYWYRQILGQKVEFLVSFYNNEISEKSEIFDDQFSVERPDGSNFTLKIRSTKLEDSAMYFCASTPKPGLEQFFGPGTRLTVL.

The rearrangement uses TRBV7-2 and TRBJ2-5, with D tentatively TRBD2 (5 bases). This CDR3 comprises 14 residues. V shed 6 bases and J shed 5 bases, with 16 bases lying between them. Germline-derived CDR1 and CDR2 are SGHTA and FQGNSA. The CDR3 reads CASSLGGLLETQYF. The CDR3 nucleotides are TGTGCCAGCAGTCTCGGTGGACTTTTGGAGACCCAGTACTTC. Full variable domain (outside the CDR3, taken from reference TRBV7-2 and TRBJ2-5): GAGVSQSPSNKVTEKGKDVELRCDPISGHTALYWYRQSLGQGLEFLIYFQGNSAPDKSGLPSDRFSAERTGGSVSTLTIQRTQQEDSAVYLCASSLGGLLETQYFGPGTRLLVL.

The chain links TRBV13 to TRBJ2-5; the D gene is possibly TRBD2 (6 bases). Germline V gives CDR1 PRHDT, CDR2 FYEKMQ (reference sequence). This CDR3 has 13 amino acids. V lost 2 bases to trimming and J lost 7 bases, with 11 bases between them. Here the CDR3 DNA reads TGTGCCAGCAGCTTACTTAGCGGAGGGACCCAGTACTTC. It encodes CASSLLSGGTQYF.

The chain employs TRBV12-5 and TRBJ1-1; D is undetermined. This CDR3 is built from 12 residues. V was pared by 8 bases and J by 6 bases, with 13 bases between. Germline V gene data show CDR1 as LGHNT and CDR2 as FRNRAP. The CDR3 here is CASNPREAEAFF. CDR3 nucleotides: TGTGCTAGTAATCCTAGGGAGGCTGAAGCTTTCTTT.

This chain joins TRBV19 and TRBJ2-5; TRBD1 is a possible D gene (5 bases). V was cut by 7 bases and J by 1 base, with 16 bases left in between. The CDR3 covers 15 residues. Looked up from germline, CDR1 is LNHDA and CDR2 is SQIVND (reference sequence). CDR3 loop: CASKPALGVQETQYF. The CDR3, as DNA: TGTGCCAGTAAGCCAGCCTTAGGGGTCCAAGAGACCCAGTACTTC.

The chain combines TRBV6-5 with TRBJ2-7, with unresolved D. Germline CDR1 reads MNHEY; CDR2 reads SVGAGI. The CDR3 totals 13 residues. Between the trimmed V and J ends, which lost 7 bases and 2 bases, there was a span of 12 bases. Here the CDR3 reads CASMAGSAYEQYF. The DNA of the CDR3 is TGTGCCAGCATGGCCGGGTCTGCCTACGAGCAGTACTTC.

This clone occurred a few times. The chain recombines TRBV7-7 with TRBJ1-6, with a weak D call TRBD1 (6 bases). Germline CDR1 SSHAT, CDR2 FNYEAQ (reference sequence). This CDR3 is built from 20 residues. V was cut by 1 base and J by 0 bases, with 19 bases left in between. The chain's CDR3 is CASSLVGLGGGRSYNSPLHF. DNA for the CDR3: TGTGCCAGCAGCTTAGTGGGCTTAGGGGGGGGGCGCTCCTATAATTCACCCCTCCACTTT. The full variable domain, rest sourced from reference TRBV7-7 and TRBJ1-6, is GAGVSQSPRYKVTKRGQDVTLRCDPISSHATLYWYQQALGQGPEFLTYFNYEAQPDKSGLPSDRFSAERPEGSISTLTIQRTEQRDSAMYRCASSLVGLGGGRSYNSPLHFGNGTRLTVT.

CDR3 protein: CASSLDQGLETQYF. The CDR3 nucleotides read TGTGCCAGCAGCTTGGACCAGGGGCTCGAGACCCAGTACTTC. The chain links TRBV5-5 to TRBJ2-5, with D maybe TRBD1 (6 bases). The germline gives CDR1 SGHKS, CDR2 YYEKEE (reference sequence). The CDR3 spans 14 residues. Trimming left V 0 bases short and J 5 bases short, with 11 bases between.

The J gene is TRBJ2-1, the V gene TRBV11-2; TRBD1 aligns across 8 bases. V shed 5 bases, J shed 9 bases, and the junction held 6 bases outside the gene matches. The CDR3 contains 13 residues. Per germline, CDR1 SGHAT and CDR2 FQNNGV. CDR3 region: CASSPGQGVEQFF. The CDR3 region has the DNA TGTGCCAGCAGCCCCGGACAGGGCGTTGAGCAGTTCTTC.

This chain connects TRBV27 to TRBJ1-1, with D uncertain. Looked up from germline, CDR1 is MNHEY and CDR2 is SMNVEV (reference sequence). V was pared by 4 bases and J by 7 bases, with 13 bases between. The CDR3 spans 13 residues. The CDR3, as DNA: TGTGCCAGCAGTTCGACTCCTCGGGGTGAAGCTTTCTTT. It specifies CASSSTPRGEAFF.

This clone was picked up one time. The chain carries TRBV15 and TRBJ1-5, with a possible D match to TRBD1 (6 bases). This CDR3 is built from 12 residues. V was trimmed by 8 bases and J by 4 bases, leaving 9 bases between them. Germline loops: CDR1 LNHNV, CDR2 YYDKDF (reference sequence). This CDR3 is CATGQQNQPQHF. The CDR3 DNA is TGTGCCACCGGACAGCAGAATCAGCCCCAGCATTTT.

The table lists this clone with a count of one. The chain uses TRBV2 and TRBJ1-1; 7 bases are shared with TRBD1. Germline-derived CDR1 and CDR2 are SNHLY and FYNNEI. This CDR3 is built from 13 residues. V lost 3 bases to trimming and J lost 6 bases; unmatched junction nucleotides: 4. CDR3 residues: CASSEVRGAEAFF. The CDR3 nucleotides are TGTGCCAGCAGTGAGGTCAGGGGGGCTGAAGCTTTCTTT.

This chain's CDR3 is CASSVVPGLAGAGGDTQYF. The CDR3 DNA follows: TGTGCCAGCAGCGTAGTCCCGGGACTAGCGGGGGCCGGGGGTGATACGCAGTATTTT. V gene TRBV9 combines with J gene TRBJ2-3, with 14 bases lining up with TRBD2. V lost 0 bases to trimming and J lost 6 bases; unmatched junction nucleotides: 12. Germline V gene sequence: CDR1 SGDLS, CDR2 YYNGEE. CDR3 size: 19 residues. Together with reference TRBV9 and TRBJ2-3, the CDR3 gives the full variable domain: DSGVTQTPKHLITATGQRVTLRCSPRSGDLSVYWYQQSLDQGLQFLIQYYNGEERAKGNILERFSAQQFPDLHSELNLSSLELGDSALYFCASSVVPGLAGAGGDTQYFGPGTRLTVL.

The V gene is TRBV3-1 (or the pseudogene TRBV3-2), the J gene TRBJ2-2; D uncertain. This CDR3 spans 13 amino acids. Trimming removed 6 bases from V and 6 bases from J, with 11 bases in between. CDR1 and CDR2 (germline): LGHDT, YNNKEL (reference sequence). This CDR3 is CASRFLLSGELFF. The CDR3 DNA is TGTGCCAGCAGATTTCTCCTATCCGGGGAGCTGTTTTTT.

The gene calls are TRBV28 and TRBJ1-5; 8 bases align to TRBD1. The trim removed 3 bases at V and 6 bases at J, leaving 10 bases unmatched. Germline V gene sequence: CDR1 MDHEN, CDR2 SYDVKM. The CDR3 has 16 residues. The CDR3 DNA reads TGTGCCAGCAGTTTCCAAGGGGGGACAGGTCGTCAGCCCCAGCATTTT. Its translation is CASSFQGGTGRQPQHF.

The gene calls are TRBV15 and TRBJ1-2; 10 bases line up with TRBD1. The CDR3 is 16 residues long. Germline V gene data show CDR1 as LNHNV and CDR2 as YYDKDF (reference sequence). With V trimmed by 0 bases and J by 7 bases, 8 bases remained unmatched. The CDR3 DNA reads as TGTGCCACCAGCAGAGATGTCTTGGGACAGGGGTCTGGCTACACCTTC. Protein sequence: CATSRDVLGQGSGYTF.

CDR3 sequence (DNA): TGTGCCAGCAGCCAAGTCTCAGGGGGTACCGGGGCCAACGTCCTGACTTTC. Residues: CASSQVSGGTGANVLTF. V and J are TRBV4-2 and TRBJ2-6, with 7 bases aligning to TRBD1. CDR3 length equals 17 residues. V was pared by 1 base and J by 4 bases, with 7 bases of the junction left unmatched. Germline loops: CDR1 LGHNA, CDR2 YNFKEQ.

This chain joins TRBV6-1 and TRBJ2-1; 8 nucleotides line up with TRBD1. The CDR3 loop spans 15 amino acids. The V and J ends lost 2 bases and 2 bases, in that order; junction bases with no gene match: 2. Germline values: CDR1 MNHNS, CDR2 SASEGT. The CDR3 protein is CASSETGGPYNEQFF. CDR3 DNA sequence: TGTGCCAGCAGTGAAACAGGGGGTCCCTACAATGAGCAGTTCTTC.

The V call is TRBV5-4, the J call TRBJ2-1; 8 bases line up with TRBD2. The CDR3 is 14 amino acids. V shed 0 bases, J shed 10 bases, and the junction held 6 bases outside the gene matches. The germline gives CDR1 SGHNT, CDR2 YYREEE (reference sequence). CDR3 protein: CASSLAGTRFEQFF. The CDR3 DNA follows: TGTGCCAGCAGCTTGGCCGGGACTAGATTCGAGCAGTTCTTC.

V is TRBV3-1 (or the pseudogene TRBV3-2) and J is TRBJ2-3; 8 positions agree with TRBD2. V lost 4 bases, J lost 4 bases, and 4 bases stayed unmatched. The CDR3 has 14 residues. Germline V gene lookup returns CDR1 LGHDT and CDR2 YNNKEL (reference sequence). The CDR3, as DNA: TGTGCCAGCAGCCCCGCGGGGGGCTCAGATACGCAGTATTTT. Translated: CASSPAGGSDTQYF.

The gene calls are TRBV3-1 (or the pseudogene TRBV3-2) and TRBJ1-2; no firm D call. Germline values: CDR1 LGHDT, CDR2 YNNKEL (reference sequence). The CDR3 totals 17 residues. V gave up 0 bases and J gave up 8 bases, with 22 bases separating them. The chain's CDR3 is CASSQDQIYGGLGGYTF. The CDR3 nucleotides are TGTGCCAGCAGCCAAGATCAAATTTACGGAGGCCTTGGGGGCTACACCTTC.

This clone was found once. CDR3 DNA: TGTGCCAGCAGCCCGGCAGGTAGAACGACTGAAGCTTTCTTT. This encodes CASSPAGRTTEAFF. V usage is TRBV11-2 and J usage is TRBJ1-1; D is unresolved. With 5 bases removed from V and 5 bases from J, the gap between germline ends came to 15 bases. Germline V gene sequence: CDR1 SGHAT, CDR2 FQNNGV. The CDR3 sequence is 14 residues long. Variable domain in full (rest from reference TRBV11-2 and TRBJ1-1): EAGVAQSPRYKIIEKRQSVAFWCNPISGHATLYWYQQILGQGPKLLIQFQNNGVVDDSQLPKDRFSAERLKGVDSTLKIQPAKLEDSAVYLCASSPAGRTTEAFFGQGTRLTVV.

The CDR3 loop is CASSLARTGVQETQYF. The CDR3, as DNA: TGTGCCAGCAGCTTAGCGCGAACAGGGGTACAAGAGACCCAGTACTTC. The rearrangement uses TRBV7-8 and TRBJ2-5; 7 nucleotides match TRBD1. There are 16 residues in the CDR3. The ends lost 0 bases at V and 2 bases at J; junction bases unmatched: 6. Germline V lookup: CDR1 SGHVS, CDR2 FQNEAQ.

CDR3 protein: CASSFGLGFNYGYTF. In nucleotides, the CDR3 is TGTGCCAGCAGCTTTGGTCTCGGGTTTAACTATGGCTACACCTTC. The V and J genes are TRBV7-2 and TRBJ1-2; no clear D gene. Trimming pared 3 bases from V and 1 base from J, leaving 12 bases between. The CDR3 consists of 15 residues. CDR1 and CDR2 (germline): SGHTA, FQGNSA.

V usage is TRBV5-1 and J usage is TRBJ2-3; D unresolved. The CDR3 contains 15 residues. Germline lookup yields CDR1 SGHRS and CDR2 YFSETQ. Trimming shortened V by 0 bases and J by 0 bases, and 8 bases separated the two germline ends. The CDR3 protein is CASSLAWQSTDTQYF. In DNA form, the CDR3 reads TGCGCCAGCAGCTTGGCCTGGCAGAGCACAGATACGCAGTATTTT. The full variable domain, with the rest looked up from reference TRBV5-1 and TRBJ2-3, is KAGVTQTPRYLIKTRGQQVTLSCSPISGHRSVSWYQQTPGQGLQFLFEYFSETQRNKGNFPGRFSGRQFSNSRSEMNVSTLELGDSALYLCASSLAWQSTDTQYFGPGTRLTVL.